The clone carrying this T cell receptor (beta chain) was seen more than once but under ten times. Clones were sequenced by immunoSEQ multiplex PCR, and TCRdb holds only the in-frame ones, with some missing. Of about 560,000 clones in the sample, 70% to 80% were seen once. These data are taken from a study of shared clonotypes between healthy human individuals. The CDR3 length is 15 residues. Germline loops: CDR1 MDHEN, CDR2 SYDVKM. V was clipped by 4 bases and J by 5 bases, with 15 bases between them. This receptor was obtained from a woman aged 40 to 55 in good health. Some clones in this sample may be carry-over from other donors' samples. Sequencing was performed on PBMCs. The chain is built from TRBV28 and TRBJ1-5; tentative D call: TRBD1 (6 bases). Written as DNA, the CDR3 is TGTGCCAGCAGTTCCAAAGACAGGTTCGATCAGCCCCAGCATTTT. Translated, it gives CASSSKDRFDQPQHF.